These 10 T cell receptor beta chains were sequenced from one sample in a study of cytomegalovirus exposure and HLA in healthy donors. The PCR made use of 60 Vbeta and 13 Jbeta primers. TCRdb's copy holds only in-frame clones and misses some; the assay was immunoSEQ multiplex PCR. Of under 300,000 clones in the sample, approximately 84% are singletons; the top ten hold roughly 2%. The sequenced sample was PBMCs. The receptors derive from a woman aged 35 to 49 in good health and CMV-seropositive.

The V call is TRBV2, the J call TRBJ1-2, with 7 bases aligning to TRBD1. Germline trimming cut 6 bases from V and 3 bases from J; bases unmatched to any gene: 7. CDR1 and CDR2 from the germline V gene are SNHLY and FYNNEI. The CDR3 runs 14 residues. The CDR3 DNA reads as TGTGCCAGCAGGGCCGACAGGGAGTACTATGGCTACACCTTC. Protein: CASRADREYYGYTF.

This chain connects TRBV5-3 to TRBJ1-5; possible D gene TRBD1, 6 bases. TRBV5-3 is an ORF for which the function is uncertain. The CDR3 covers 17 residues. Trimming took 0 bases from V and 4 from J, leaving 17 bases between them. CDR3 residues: CARSLVARGFTNQPQHF. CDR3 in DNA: TGTGCCAGAAGCTTGGTCGCCAGGGGCTTTACGAATCAGCCCCAGCATTTT.

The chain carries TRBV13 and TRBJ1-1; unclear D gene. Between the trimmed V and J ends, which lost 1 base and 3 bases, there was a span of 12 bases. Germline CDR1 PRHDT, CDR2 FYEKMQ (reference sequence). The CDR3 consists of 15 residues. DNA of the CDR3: TGTGCCAGCAGCTTAGAAGCCTCGTCGGACACTGAAGCTTTCTTT. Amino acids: CASSLEASSDTEAFF.

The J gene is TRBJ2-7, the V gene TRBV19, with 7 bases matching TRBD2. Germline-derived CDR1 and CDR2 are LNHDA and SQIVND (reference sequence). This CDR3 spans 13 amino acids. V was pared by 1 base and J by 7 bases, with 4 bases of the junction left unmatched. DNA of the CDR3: TGTGCCAGTAGTATAGCGGGAGCGGGGGAGCAGTACTTC. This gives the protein CASSIAGAGEQYF.

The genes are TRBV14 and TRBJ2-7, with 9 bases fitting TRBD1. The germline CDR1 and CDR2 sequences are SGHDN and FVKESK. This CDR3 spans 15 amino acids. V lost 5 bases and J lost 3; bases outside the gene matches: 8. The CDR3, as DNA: TGTGCCAGCAGCGAACAGGGGGCCTTCTTCTACGAGCAGTACTTC. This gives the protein CASSEQGAFFYEQYF.

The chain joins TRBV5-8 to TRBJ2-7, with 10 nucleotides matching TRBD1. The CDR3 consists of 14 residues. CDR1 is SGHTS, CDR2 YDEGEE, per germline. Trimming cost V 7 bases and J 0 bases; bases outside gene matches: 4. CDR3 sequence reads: CASRRTGGSYEQYF. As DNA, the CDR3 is TGTGCCAGCCGCCGGACAGGGGGCTCCTACGAGCAGTACTTC.

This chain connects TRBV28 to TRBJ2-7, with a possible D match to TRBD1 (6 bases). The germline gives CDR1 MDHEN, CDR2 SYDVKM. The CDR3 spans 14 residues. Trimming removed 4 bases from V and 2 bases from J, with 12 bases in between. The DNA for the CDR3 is TGTGCCAGCAGTTCGACAGGATGGCCCTACGAGCAGTACTTC. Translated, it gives CASSSTGWPYEQYF.

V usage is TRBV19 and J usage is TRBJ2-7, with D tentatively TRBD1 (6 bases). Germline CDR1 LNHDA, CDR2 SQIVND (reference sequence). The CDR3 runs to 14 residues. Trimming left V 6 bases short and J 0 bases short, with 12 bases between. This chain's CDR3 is CASSVWGPSYEQYF. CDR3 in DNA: TGTGCCAGTAGCGTATGGGGGCCCTCCTACGAGCAGTACTTC.

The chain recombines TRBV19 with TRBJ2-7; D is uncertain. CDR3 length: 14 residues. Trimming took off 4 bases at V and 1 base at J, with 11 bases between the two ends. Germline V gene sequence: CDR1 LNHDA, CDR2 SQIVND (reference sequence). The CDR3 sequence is CASSRSSSSYEQYF. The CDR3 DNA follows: TGTGCCAGTAGTAGATCCTCTAGTTCCTACGAGCAGTACTTC.

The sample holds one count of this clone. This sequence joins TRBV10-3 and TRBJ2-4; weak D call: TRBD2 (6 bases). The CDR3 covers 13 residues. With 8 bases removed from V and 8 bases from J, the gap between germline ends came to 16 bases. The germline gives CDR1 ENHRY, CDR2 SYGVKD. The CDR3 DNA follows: TGTGCCATCGCTTCCCCACCGGGGGACATTCAGTACTTC. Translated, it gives CAIASPPGDIQYF.